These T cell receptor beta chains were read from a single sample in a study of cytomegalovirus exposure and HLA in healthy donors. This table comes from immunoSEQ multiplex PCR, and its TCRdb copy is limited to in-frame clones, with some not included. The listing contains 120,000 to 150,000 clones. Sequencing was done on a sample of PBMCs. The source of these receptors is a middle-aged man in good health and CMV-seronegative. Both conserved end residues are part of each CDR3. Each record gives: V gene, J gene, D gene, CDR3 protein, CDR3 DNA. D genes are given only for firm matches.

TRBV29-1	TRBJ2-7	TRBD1	CSVEGQGTSYEQYF	TGCAGCGTGGAGGGACAGGGGACCTCCTACGAGCAGTACTTC
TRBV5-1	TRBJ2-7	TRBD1	CASSLREGPGQGSYEQYF	TGCGCCAGCAGCTTGAGGGAGGGCCCGGGACAGGGCTCCTACGAGCAGTACTTC
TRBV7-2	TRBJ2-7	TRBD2	CASSPSGGASYEQYF	TGTGCCAGCAGTCCAAGCGGGGGGGCCTCCTACGAGCAGTACTTC
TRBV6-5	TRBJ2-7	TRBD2	CASSITSGGPYEQYF	TGTGCCAGCAGTATAACTAGCGGGGGACCCTACGAGCAGTACTTC
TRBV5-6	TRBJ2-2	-	CASSLGWRPGELFF	TGTGCCAGCAGCCTCGGGTGGCGACCGGGAGAGCTGTTTTTT
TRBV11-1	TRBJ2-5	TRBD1	CASSSSGTEEYF	TGTGCCAGCAGCTCTTCCGGGACAGAGGAGTACTTC
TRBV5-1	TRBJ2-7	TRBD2	CASSTGLAGVQYF	TGCGCCAGCAGCACGGGACTAGCGGGGGTGCAGTACTTC
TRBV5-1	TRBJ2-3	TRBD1	CASSPRQGGTDTQYF	TGCGCCAGCAGCCCTAGACAGGGAGGCACAGATACGCAGTATTTT
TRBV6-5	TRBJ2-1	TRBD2	CASSYSIAGGPNEQFF	TGTGCCAGCAGTTACTCGATTGCGGGGGGGCCCAATGAGCAGTTCTTC
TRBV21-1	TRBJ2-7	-	CASSMTQTGTGSYEQYF	TGTGCCAGCAGCATGACCCAGACCGGGACAGGGTCATACGAGCAGTACTTC
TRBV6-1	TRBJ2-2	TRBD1	CASSDREIGRELFF	TGTGCCAGCTCGGACAGGGAGATTGGCCGGGAGCTGTTTTTT
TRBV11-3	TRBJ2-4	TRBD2	CASSLAGGASDIQYF	TGTGCCAGCAGCTTAGCCGGGGGGGCCTCTGACATTCAGTACTTC
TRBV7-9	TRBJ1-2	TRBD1	CASSLYSDRADGYTF	TGTGCCAGCAGCTTATATTCGGACAGGGCGGATGGCTACACCTTC
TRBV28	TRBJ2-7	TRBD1	CASSSWGRTGSHEQYF	TGTGCCAGCAGTTCTTGGGGTCGGACAGGGTCCCACGAGCAGTACTTC
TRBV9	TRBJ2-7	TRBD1	CASSVRPSEGAEQYF	TGTGCCAGCAGCGTAAGGCCCTCCGAGGGGGCTGAGCAGTACTTC
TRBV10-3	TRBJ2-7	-	CAISEIVAGASYEQYF	TGTGCCATCAGTGAGATCGTGGCAGGGGCCTCCTACGAGCAGTACTTC
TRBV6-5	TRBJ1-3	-	CASSYSGGAGNTIYF	TGTGCCAGCAGTTACTCTGGGGGGGCTGGAAACACCATATATTTT
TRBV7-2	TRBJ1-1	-	CASSLGAPRGNTEAFF	TGTGCCAGCAGCCTAGGCGCCCCAAGGGGGAACACTGAAGCTTTCTTT
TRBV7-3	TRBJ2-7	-	CASSLSPGVSYEQYF	TGTGCCAGCAGCTTAAGCCCAGGGGTCTCCTACGAGCAGTACTTC
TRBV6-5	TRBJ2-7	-	CASSYSSRDYVGEQYF	TGTGCCAGCAGTTACTCATCCAGGGATTACGTGGGCGAGCAGTACTTC
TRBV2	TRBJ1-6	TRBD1	CASMGQTYNSPLHF	TGTGCCAGCATGGGACAGACCTATAATTCACCCCTCCACTTT
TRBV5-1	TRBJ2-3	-	CASSSPSTDTQYF	TGCGCCAGCAGCTCCCCCTCCACAGATACGCAGTATTTT
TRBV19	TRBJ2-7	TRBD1	CASSLTGDYEQYF	TGTGCCAGTAGCCTTACAGGGGACTACGAGCAGTACTTC
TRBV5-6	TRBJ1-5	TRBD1	CASSFRDRGQPQHF	TGTGCCAGCAGCTTCCGGGACAGGGGTCAGCCCCAGCATTTT
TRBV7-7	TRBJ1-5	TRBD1	CASSLRDREDSNQPQHF	TGTGCCAGCAGCCTCCGGGACAGGGAAGATAGCAATCAGCCCCAGCATTTT
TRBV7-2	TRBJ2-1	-	CASSYYSGGEQFF	TGTGCCAGCAGCTATTATTCCGGGGGTGAGCAGTTCTTC
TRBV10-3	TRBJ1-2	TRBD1	CAISADRASYGYTF	TGTGCCATCAGCGCCGACAGGGCTTCCTATGGCTACACCTTC
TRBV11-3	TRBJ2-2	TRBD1	CASSSDRGPNTGELFF	TGTGCCAGCAGCTCGGACAGGGGCCCAAACACCGGGGAGCTGTTTTTT
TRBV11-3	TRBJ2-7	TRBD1	CASSLGAGGGYEQYF	TGTGCCAGCAGCTTAGGAGCAGGGGGCGGCTACGAGCAGTACTTC
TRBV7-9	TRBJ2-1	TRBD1	CASSDRTGRNEQFF	TGTGCCAGCAGCGATAGGACAGGGAGGAATGAGCAGTTCTTC
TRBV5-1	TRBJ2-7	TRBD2	CASSWGLAYEQYF	TGCGCCAGCAGCTGGGGACTAGCCTACGAGCAGTACTTC
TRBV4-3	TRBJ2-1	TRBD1	CASSQEPGQGVSYNEQFF	TGCGCCAGCAGCCAAGAGCCGGGACAGGGAGTCTCCTACAATGAGCAGTTCTTC
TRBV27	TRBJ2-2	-	CASAITGRRTITGELFF	TGTGCCAGCGCGATAACGGGCCGGAGGACGATCACCGGGGAGCTGTTTTTT
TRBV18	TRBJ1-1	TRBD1	CATGQGLDTEAFF	TGTGCCACCGGACAGGGGTTGGACACTGAAGCTTTCTTT
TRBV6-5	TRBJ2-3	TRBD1	CASSRGQGIPDTQYF	TGTGCCAGCAGCAGAGGACAGGGGATCCCAGATACGCAGTATTTT
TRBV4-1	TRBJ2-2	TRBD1	CASSRSGTGGSTGELFF	TGCGCCAGCAGCCGCTCCGGGACAGGGGGATCCACCGGGGAGCTGTTTTTT
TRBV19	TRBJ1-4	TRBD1	CASRQRQGGVEEKLFF	TGTGCCAGTAGGCAACGACAGGGAGGCGTGGAGGAAAAACTGTTTTTT
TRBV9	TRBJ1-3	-	CASSVGGQPSSGNTIYF	TGTGCCAGCAGCGTAGGCGGACAGCCTAGCTCTGGAAACACCATATATTTT
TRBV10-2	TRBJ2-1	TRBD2	CASTHPGGVNEQFF	TGCGCCAGCACTCACCCCGGGGGGGTGAATGAGCAGTTCTTC
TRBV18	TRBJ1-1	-	CASSTGTLYTEAFF	TGTGCCAGCTCGACCGGGACACTTTACACTGAAGCTTTCTTT
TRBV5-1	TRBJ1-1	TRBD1	CASSFSGTGNTEAFF	TGCGCCAGCAGCTTTTCCGGGACAGGGAACACTGAAGCTTTCTTT
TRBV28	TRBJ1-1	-	CASSSPPVGGTEAFF	TGTGCCAGCAGTTCCCCTCCTGTCGGGGGAACTGAAGCTTTCTTT
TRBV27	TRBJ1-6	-	CASSLDRSGSSYNSPLHF	TGTGCCAGCAGTTTAGACAGGTCCGGCTCCTCCTATAATTCACCCCTCCACTTT
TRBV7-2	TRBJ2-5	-	CASSLHTQETQYF	TGTGCCAGCAGCTTACATACTCAAGAGACCCAGTACTTC